The 8 T cell receptor beta chains listed next were all sequenced from one sample in a study of blood T cell repertoires in COVID-19. TCRdb's table, derived via immunoSEQ multiplex PCR, lists solely in-frame clones and lacks some. The top ten hold more than 1.5% of the sample, which has some 120,000 clones, 85% to 90% seen once. Input material: peripheral blood. These receptors were obtained from a human donor in a cohort sampled during active COVID-19.

The chain carries TRBV14 and TRBJ2-1; 7 bases match TRBD2. The V and J ends lost 3 bases and 4 bases, in that order; junction bases with no gene match: 9. The CDR3 loop spans 16 amino acids. Germline assignment: CDR1 SGHDN and CDR2 FVKESK. The CDR3, as DNA: TGTGCCAGCAGCCAGTTCTTCGCGGGAGCATACAATGAGCAGTTCTTC. Encoded protein: CASSQFFAGAYNEQFF.

V gene TRBV7-6 combines with J gene TRBJ1-2; tentative D call: TRBD1 (5 bases). This CDR3 comprises 12 residues. Trimming took off 5 bases at V and 7 bases at J, with 11 bases between the two ends. CDR1 and CDR2 from the germline V gene are SGHVS and FNYEAQ. The CDR3 bases are TGTGCCAGCAGCGCGGGGGGGAGTGGCTACACCTTC. Translated, it gives CASSAGGSGYTF.

This clone appeared a single time. J is TRBJ2-5 and V is TRBV3-1 (or the pseudogene TRBV3-2), with TRBD2 identical over 8 bases. The junction had 10 bases not matched to a gene; V was cut back by 6 bases and J by 4 bases. CDR1 and CDR2 (germline): LGHDT, YNNKEL (reference sequence). This CDR3 has 15 amino acids. CDR3 sequence (DNA): TGTGCCAGCAGTCAGCGGGGGCGAAGGGGAGAGACCCAGTACTTC. Translating it yields CASSQRGRRGETQYF.

This clone was detected a few times. The rearrangement links TRBV27 to TRBJ2-5; tentatively, D is TRBD1 (5 bases). This CDR3 has 15 residues. Trimming took off 7 bases at V and 3 bases at J, with 18 bases between the two ends. Looked up from germline, CDR1 is MNHEY and CDR2 is SMNVEV (reference sequence). The CDR3 reads CASKNNLQGKETQYF. In DNA, the CDR3 is TGTGCCAGCAAAAATAACCTTCAGGGAAAAGAGACCCAGTACTTC.

V is TRBV6-4 and J is TRBJ1-1, with a possible D match to TRBD1 (5 bases). The CDR3 length is 17 residues. The germline gives CDR1 MRHNA, CDR2 SNTAGT. Trimming took off 0 bases at V and 0 bases at J, with 14 bases between the two ends. CDR3 nucleotide sequence: TGTGCCAGCAGTGACTCGAGCAGGGCAGGCATGAACACTGAAGCTTTCTTT. Its translation is CASSDSSRAGMNTEAFF.

The J gene is TRBJ1-6, the V gene TRBV6-5, with D perhaps TRBD1 (5 bases). Deletions cut 7 bases from V and 0 bases from J, with 10 bases between. This CDR3 comprises 15 residues. From germline, CDR1 is MNHEY and CDR2 SVGAGI. The CDR3 region is CASTRGFSYNSPLHF. CDR3 nucleotide sequence: TGTGCCAGCACCCGGGGGTTCTCCTATAATTCACCCCTCCACTTT.

The V call is TRBV5-1, the J call TRBJ2-3; D may be TRBD2 (6 bases). The CDR3 is 15 amino acids. V was clipped by 4 bases and J by 6 bases, with 18 bases between them. Germline V gene sequence: CDR1 SGHRS, CDR2 YFSETQ. The CDR3 protein is CASSGRDFNPDTQYF. The CDR3 nucleotides are TGCGCCAGCAGCGGCCGGGACTTCAATCCCGATACGCAGTATTTT.

The V gene is TRBV6-5, the J gene TRBJ2-5, with 9 bases that match TRBD1. The CDR3 extends over 15 amino acids. Trimming cost V 6 bases and J 4 bases; bases outside gene matches: 9. CDR1 is MNHEY, CDR2 SVGAGI, per germline. The CDR3 loop reads CASSFLQGAGETQYF. In DNA form, the CDR3 reads TGTGCCAGCAGCTTCCTACAGGGGGCGGGAGAGACCCAGTACTTC.